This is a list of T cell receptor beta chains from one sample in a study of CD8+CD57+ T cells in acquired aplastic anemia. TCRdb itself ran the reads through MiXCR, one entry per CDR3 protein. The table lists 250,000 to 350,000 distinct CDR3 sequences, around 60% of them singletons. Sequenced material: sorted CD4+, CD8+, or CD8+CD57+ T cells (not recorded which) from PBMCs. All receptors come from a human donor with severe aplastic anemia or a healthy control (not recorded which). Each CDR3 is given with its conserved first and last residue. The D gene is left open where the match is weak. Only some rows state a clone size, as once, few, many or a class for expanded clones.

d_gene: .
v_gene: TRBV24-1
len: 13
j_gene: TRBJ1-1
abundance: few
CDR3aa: CATRERGGTEAFF
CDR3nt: TGTGCCACCAGGGAACGGGGGGGCACTGAAGCTTTCTTT

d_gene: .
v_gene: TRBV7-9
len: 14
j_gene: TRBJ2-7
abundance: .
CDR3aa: CASSQDTGPYEQYF
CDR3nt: TGCGCCAGCAGCCAAGACACAGGGCCATACGAGCAGTACTTC

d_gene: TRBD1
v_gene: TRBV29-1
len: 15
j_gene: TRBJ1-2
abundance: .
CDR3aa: CSVPRDRGPNYGYTF
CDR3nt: TGCAGCGTTCCCCGGGACAGGGGCCCTAACTATGGCTACACCTTC

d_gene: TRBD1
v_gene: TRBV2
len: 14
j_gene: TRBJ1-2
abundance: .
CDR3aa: CASSEHRGGYGYTF
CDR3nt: TGTGCCAGCAGTGAGCACAGGGGTGGCTATGGCTACACCTTC

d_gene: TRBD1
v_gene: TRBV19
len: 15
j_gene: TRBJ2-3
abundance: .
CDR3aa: CASSISQGAPDTQYF
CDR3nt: TGTGCCAGTAGTATTAGTCAGGGGGCACCAGATACGCAGTATTTT

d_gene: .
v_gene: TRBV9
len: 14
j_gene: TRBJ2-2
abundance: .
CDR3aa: CASSPHRVTGELFF
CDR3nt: TGTGCCAGCAGCCCCCACAGGGTCACCGGGGAGCTGTTTTTT

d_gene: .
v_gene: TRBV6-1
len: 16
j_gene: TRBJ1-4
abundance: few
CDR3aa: CASRDRLGSGNEKLFF
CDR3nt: TGTGCCAGCAGAGACCGCCTCGGGAGTGGTAATGAAAAACTGTTTTTT

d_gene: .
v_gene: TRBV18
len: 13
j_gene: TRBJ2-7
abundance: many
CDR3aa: CASSPWQDYEQYF
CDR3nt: TGTGCCAGCTCACCATGGCAGGACTACGAGCAGTACTTC

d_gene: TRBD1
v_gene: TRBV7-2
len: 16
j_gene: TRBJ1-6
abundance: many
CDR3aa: CASTPGTGTGISPLHF
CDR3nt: TGTGCCAGCACTCCGGGGACCGGGACAGGGATCTCACCCCTCCACTTT

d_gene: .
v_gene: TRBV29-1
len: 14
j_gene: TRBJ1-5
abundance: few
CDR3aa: CSVGTGTSNQPQHF
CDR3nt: TGCAGCGTTGGAACAGGGACCTCCAATCAGCCCCAGCATTTT

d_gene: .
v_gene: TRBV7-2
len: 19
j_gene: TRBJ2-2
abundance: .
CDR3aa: CASSFTLPGPQPNTGELFF
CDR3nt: TGTGCCAGCAGCTTTACCTTACCTGGGCCCCAACCTAACACCGGGGAGCTGTTTTTT

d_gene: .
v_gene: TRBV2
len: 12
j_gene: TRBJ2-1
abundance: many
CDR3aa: CASSEERGPQFF
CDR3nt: TGTGCCAGCAGTGAAGAACGGGGGCCGCAGTTCTTC

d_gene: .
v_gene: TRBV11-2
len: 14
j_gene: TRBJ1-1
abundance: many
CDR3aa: CASSLDRASVEAFF
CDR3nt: TGTGCCAGCAGCTTAGATCGGGCCTCAGTTGAAGCTTTCTTT

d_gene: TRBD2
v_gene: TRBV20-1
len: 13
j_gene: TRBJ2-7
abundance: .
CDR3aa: CSATGGQGYEQYF
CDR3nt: TGCAGTGCTACGGGGGGGCAGGGCTACGAGCAGTACTTC

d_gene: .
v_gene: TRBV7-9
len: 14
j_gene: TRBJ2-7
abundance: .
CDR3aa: CASSPHPRVGPLFF
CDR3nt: TGTGCCAGCAGCCCGCACCCCCGTGTGGGCCCCCTGTTCTTC

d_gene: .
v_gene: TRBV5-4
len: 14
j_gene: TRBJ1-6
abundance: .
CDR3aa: CASSGDISNSPLHF
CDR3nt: TGTGCCAGCAGCGGGGACATTTCCAATTCACCCCTCCACTTT

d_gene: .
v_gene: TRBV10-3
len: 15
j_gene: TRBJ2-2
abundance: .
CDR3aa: CAISEGPGFAGELFF
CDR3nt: TGTGCCATCAGTGAAGGACCAGGGTTCGCCGGGGAGCTGTTTTTT

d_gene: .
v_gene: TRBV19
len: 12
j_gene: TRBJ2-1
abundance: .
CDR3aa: CASTVGTNEQFF
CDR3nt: TGTGCCAGTACCGTCGGGACCAATGAGCAGTTCTTC

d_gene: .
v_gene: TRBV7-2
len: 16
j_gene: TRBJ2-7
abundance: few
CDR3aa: CASSPPGGGLRDEQYF
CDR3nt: TGTGCCAGCAGCCCCCCTGGGGGGGGCCTTCGGGACGAGCAGTACTTC

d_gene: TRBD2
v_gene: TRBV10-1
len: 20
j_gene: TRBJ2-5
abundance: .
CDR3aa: CASSESMGRRLAGEGETQYF
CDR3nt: TGCGCCAGCAGTGAGTCGATGGGTCGTCGACTAGCGGGGGAAGGAGAGACCCAGTACTTC

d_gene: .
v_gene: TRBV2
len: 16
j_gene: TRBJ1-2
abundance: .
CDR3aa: CASRERLWTVNYGYTF
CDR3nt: TGTGCCAGCAGAGAGAGATTATGGACAGTCAACTATGGCTACACCTTC

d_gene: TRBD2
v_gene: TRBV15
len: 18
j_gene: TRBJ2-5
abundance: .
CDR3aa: CATSRDVGSGGFQETQYF
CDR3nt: TGTGCCACCAGCAGAGATGTCGGTAGCGGGGGCTTCCAAGAGACCCAGTACTTC

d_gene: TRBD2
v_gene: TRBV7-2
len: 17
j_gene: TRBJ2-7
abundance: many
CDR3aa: CASSLDAGGALSYEQYF
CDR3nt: TGTGCCAGCAGCTTAGACGCGGGGGGAGCCCTATCCTACGAGCAGTACTTC

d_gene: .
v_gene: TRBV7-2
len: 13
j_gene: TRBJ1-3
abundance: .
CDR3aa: CASSEGLGNTIYF
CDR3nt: TGTGCCAGCAGCGAGGGGCTTGGAAACACCATATATTTT

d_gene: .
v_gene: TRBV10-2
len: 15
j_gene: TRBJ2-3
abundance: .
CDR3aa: CASSGRGGAADTQYF
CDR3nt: TGCGCCAGCAGTGGTCGCGGGGGCGCAGCAGATACGCAGTATTTT

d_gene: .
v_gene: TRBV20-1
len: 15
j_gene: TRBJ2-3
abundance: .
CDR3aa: CSARDPGGPSDTQYF
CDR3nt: TGCAGTGCTAGAGATCCCGGTGGCCCATCAGATACGCAGTATTTT

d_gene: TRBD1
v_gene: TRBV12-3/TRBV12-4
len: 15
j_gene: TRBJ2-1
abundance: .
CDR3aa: CASSIGTGGLVEQFF
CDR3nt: TGTGCCAGCAGTATCGGGACAGGGGGTTTGGTTGAGCAGTTCTTC

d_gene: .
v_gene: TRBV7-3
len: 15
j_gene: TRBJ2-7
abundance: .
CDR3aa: CASSLTRTRVHEQYF
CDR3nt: TGTGCCAGCAGCTTAACCCGGACGAGAGTCCACGAGCAGTACTTC

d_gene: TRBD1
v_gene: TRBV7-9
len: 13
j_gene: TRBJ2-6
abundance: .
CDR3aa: CASSSRDRVFLTF
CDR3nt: TGTGCCAGCAGCAGCCGGGACAGGGTTTTCCTGACCTTC

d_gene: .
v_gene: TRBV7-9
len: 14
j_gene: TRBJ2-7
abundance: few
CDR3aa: CASTLGGHSGEQYF
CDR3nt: TGTGCCAGCACCCTAGGCGGACATTCGGGCGAGCAGTACTTC

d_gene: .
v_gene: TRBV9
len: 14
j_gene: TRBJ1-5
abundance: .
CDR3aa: CASSSEGVEFPQHF
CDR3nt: TGTGCCAGCAGCAGTGAAGGGGTAGAGTTTCCCCAGCATTTT

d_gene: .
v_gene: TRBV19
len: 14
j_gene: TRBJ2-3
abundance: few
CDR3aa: CASSSFGASDTQYF
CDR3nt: TGTGCCAGTAGCAGTTTCGGAGCATCAGATACGCAGTATTTT

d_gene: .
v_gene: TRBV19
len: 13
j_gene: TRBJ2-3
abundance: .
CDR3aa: CASSRGRGDTQYF
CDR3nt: TGTGCCAGTAGTAGAGGGCGCGGAGATACGCAGTATTTT

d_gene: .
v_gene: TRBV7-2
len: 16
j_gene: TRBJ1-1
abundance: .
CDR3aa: CASSLVQAEGNTEAFF
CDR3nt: TGTGCCAGCAGCTTAGTCCAGGCTGAAGGGAACACTGAAGCTTTCTTT

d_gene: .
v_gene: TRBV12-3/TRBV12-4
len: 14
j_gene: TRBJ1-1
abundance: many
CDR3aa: CASSFSRGSAEAFF
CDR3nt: TGTGCCAGCAGTTTCAGTAGGGGGTCGGCTGAAGCTTTCTTT

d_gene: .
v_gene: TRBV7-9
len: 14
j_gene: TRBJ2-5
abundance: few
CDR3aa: CASSPHGFQETQYF
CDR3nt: TGTGCCAGCAGCCCGCACGGATTCCAAGAGACCCAGTACTTC

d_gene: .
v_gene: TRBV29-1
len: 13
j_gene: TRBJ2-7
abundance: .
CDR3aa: CSVGTVDSYEQYF
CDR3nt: TGCAGCGTTGGTACAGTCGACTCCTACGAGCAGTACTTC

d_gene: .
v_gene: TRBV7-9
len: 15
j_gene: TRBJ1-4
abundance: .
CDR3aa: CASSSRAGSNEKLFF
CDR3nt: TGTGCCAGCAGCTCAAGGGCAGGTAGTAACGAAAAACTGTTTTTT

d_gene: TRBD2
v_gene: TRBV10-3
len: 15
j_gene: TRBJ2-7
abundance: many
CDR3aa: CAISPDLAGGTEQYF
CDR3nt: TGTGCCATCAGTCCGGATCTAGCGGGGGGGACGGAGCAGTACTTC

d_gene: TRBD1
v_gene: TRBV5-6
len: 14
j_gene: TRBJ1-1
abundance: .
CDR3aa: CASTAQGASTEAFF
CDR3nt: TGTGCCAGCACAGCGCAGGGGGCGAGCACTGAAGCTTTCTTT

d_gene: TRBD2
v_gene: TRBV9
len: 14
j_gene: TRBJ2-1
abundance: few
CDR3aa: CASSPGLGRGEQFF
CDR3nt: TGTGCCAGCAGTCCGGGACTAGGAAGGGGTGAGCAGTTCTTC

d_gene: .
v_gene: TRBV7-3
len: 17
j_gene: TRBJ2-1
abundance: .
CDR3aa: CASSLLGGPSLGNEQFF
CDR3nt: TGTGCCAGCAGCTTATTAGGTGGGCCTAGCTTAGGCAATGAGCAGTTCTTC

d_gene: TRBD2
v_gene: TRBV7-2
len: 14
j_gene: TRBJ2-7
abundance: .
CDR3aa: CASSAPGGWYEQYF
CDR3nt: TGTGCCAGCAGCGCGCCGGGGGGTTGGTACGAGCAGTACTTC

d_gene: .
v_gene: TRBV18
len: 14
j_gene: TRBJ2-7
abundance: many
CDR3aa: CASSPRTASYEQYF
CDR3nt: TGTGCCAGCTCACCACGGACAGCTTCCTACGAGCAGTACTTC

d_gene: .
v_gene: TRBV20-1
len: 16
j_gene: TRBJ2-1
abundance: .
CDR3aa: CSARGRGLSSYNEQFF
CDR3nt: TGCAGTGCTAGAGGGCGGGGGCTAAGCTCCTACAATGAGCAGTTCTTC

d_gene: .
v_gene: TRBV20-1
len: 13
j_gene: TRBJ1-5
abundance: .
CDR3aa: CSAQGPRNQPQHF
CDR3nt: TGCAGTGCCCAGGGGCCGCGCAATCAGCCCCAGCATTTT

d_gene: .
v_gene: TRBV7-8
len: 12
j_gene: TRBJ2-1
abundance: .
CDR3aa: CASSQQGNEQFF
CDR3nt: TGTGCCAGCAGTCAACAGGGCAATGAGCAGTTCTTC

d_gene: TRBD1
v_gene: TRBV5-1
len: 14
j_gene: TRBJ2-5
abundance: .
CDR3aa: CASSVGTAQETQYF
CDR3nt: TGCGCCAGCAGCGTAGGGACAGCGCAAGAGACCCAGTACTTC

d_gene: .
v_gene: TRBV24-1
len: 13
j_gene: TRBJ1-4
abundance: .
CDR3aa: CATGSAVNEKLFF
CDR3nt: TGTGCCACCGGGTCGGCAGTAAATGAAAAACTGTTTTTT

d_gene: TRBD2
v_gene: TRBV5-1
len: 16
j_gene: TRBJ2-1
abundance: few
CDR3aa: CASSLVAGRGHNEQFF
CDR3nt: TGCGCCAGCAGCTTGGTAGCGGGGAGAGGGCACAATGAGCAGTTCTTC

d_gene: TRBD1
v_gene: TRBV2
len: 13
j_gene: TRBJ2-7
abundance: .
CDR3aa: CASSAGTGHRQYF
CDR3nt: TGTGCCAGCAGTGCCGGGACAGGGCATAGGCAGTACTTC

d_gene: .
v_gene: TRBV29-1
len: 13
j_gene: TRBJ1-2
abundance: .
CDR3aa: CSATSGGGYGYTF
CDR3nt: TGCAGCGCTACATCCGGGGGGGGCTATGGCTACACCTTC

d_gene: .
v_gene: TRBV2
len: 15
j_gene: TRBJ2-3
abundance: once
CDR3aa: CASSEGAGSTDTQYF
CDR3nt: TGTGCCAGCAGTGAGGGTGCGGGGAGCACAGATACGCAGTATTTT

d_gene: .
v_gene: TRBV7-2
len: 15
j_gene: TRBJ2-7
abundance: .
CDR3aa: CASSDLVRLSYEQYF
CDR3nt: TGTGCCAGCAGCGACCTGGTGAGACTAAGCTACGAGCAGTACTTC